The 24 T cell receptor beta chains listed next were all sequenced from one sample in a study of siplizumab effects on memory and regulatory T cells. The protocol was immunoSEQ multiplex PCR, while the TCRdb copy is restricted to in-frame clones and leaves out a portion. Here the sample spans roughly 100,000 clones, about 93% being singletons. Material: Tregs sorted from blood. These receptors were taken from a human donor in good health.

The chain recombines TRBV7-9 with TRBJ2-2, with 11 bases matching TRBD2. This CDR3 comprises 16 residues. CDR1 SEHNR and CDR2 FQNEAQ come from the germline V gene (reference sequence). After removal of 4 bases from V and 4 bases from J, the junction contained 5 bases not matched to a gene. The CDR3 loop is CASSSGLAGGTGELFF. The CDR3 DNA sequence: TGTGCCAGCAGCTCCGGACTAGCGGGTGGCACCGGGGAGCTGTTTTTT.

This clone has only one observation. The chain joins TRBV2 to TRBJ1-2; D gene ambiguous. V gave up 4 bases and J gave up 6 bases, with 15 bases separating them. CDR3 length: 14 amino acids. Germline loops: CDR1 SNHLY, CDR2 FYNNEI. CDR3 loop: CASSGRNGEDGYTF. Written as DNA, the CDR3 is TGTGCCAGCAGTGGGAGGAATGGAGAGGATGGCTACACCTTC.

The gene calls are TRBV30 and TRBJ1-4; TRBD1 is a possible D gene (5 bases). This CDR3 contains 14 residues. Germline V CDR1 and CDR2: GTSNPN, SVGIG (reference sequence). V lost 0 bases, J lost 7 bases, and 12 bases lay in between. The CDR3 spells CAWSVLGLSEKLFF. The CDR3 region has the DNA TGTGCCTGGAGTGTGTTGGGGCTAAGTGAAAAACTGTTTTTT.

For this clone: The junction departs from the called germline gene at one end, perhaps through a read error. V gene TRBV15 combines with J gene TRBJ1-6, with D perhaps TRBD1 (5 bases). The germline CDR1 and CDR2 sequences are LNHNV and YYDKDF (reference sequence). CDR3 size: 14 residues. The CDR3 protein is CATGWGTNNSPFHF. The DNA of the CDR3 is TGTGCCACCGGATGGGGCACGAATAATTCACCCTTCCACTTT.

The V call is TRBV7-9, the J call TRBJ1-1; D is perhaps TRBD1 (5 bases). The V end was cut by 5 bases, the J end by 1 base, with 11 bases between. The V gene's germline CDR1 is SEHNR and CDR2 FQNEAQ (reference sequence). The CDR3 is 14 amino acids. The CDR3 coding sequence is TGTGCCAGCAGCCCGGGACTTTCGAACACTGAAGCTTTCTTT. Protein product: CASSPGLSNTEAFF. The variable domain in full, completed from reference TRBV7-9 and TRBJ1-1, reads DTGVSQNPRHKITKRGQNVTFRCDPISEHNRLYWYRQTLGQGPEFLTYFQNEAQLEKSRLLSDRFSAERPKGSFSTLEIQRTEQGDSAMYLCASSPGLSNTEAFFGQGTRLTVV.

This chain connects TRBV9 to TRBJ2-5; D perhaps matches TRBD2 (5 bases). Germline V gene data show CDR1 as SGDLS and CDR2 as YYNGEE. CDR3 length: 13 residues. V was pared by 1 base and J by 2 bases, with 6 bases between. The CDR3 coding sequence is TGTGCCAGCAGCGTACGGGGTCAAGAGACCCAGTACTTC. It specifies CASSVRGQETQYF.

Worth noting for this clone: Compared with germline, one end of the junction differs, possibly owing to a read error. Additional DNA sequences in this sample encode the identical CDR3. V gene TRBV19 combines with J gene TRBJ1-5; D is uncertain. CDR3 length: 13 amino acids. Germline assignment: CDR1 LNHDA and CDR2 SQIVND (reference sequence). The CDR3 nucleotides read TGTGCCAGTAGTATACGAGGCAACCAGCCCCAGCATTTT. It specifies CASSIRGNQPQHF.

The rearrangement joins TRBV9 to TRBJ2-1; 14 nucleotides agree with TRBD2. V gave up 3 bases and J gave up 4 bases; unmatched junction bases: 3. Per germline, CDR1 SGDLS and CDR2 YYNGEE. The CDR3 extends over 16 amino acids. CDR3 region: CASSARLAGGYNEQFF. CDR3 sequence (DNA): TGTGCCAGCAGCGCCCGACTAGCGGGAGGGTACAATGAGCAGTTCTTC.

The gene calls are TRBV7-9 and TRBJ2-5, with a weak D call TRBD2 (8 bases). CDR1 is SEHNR and CDR2 is FQNEAQ in the germline V gene (reference sequence). V was trimmed by 5 bases and J by 5 bases, leaving 18 bases between them. The CDR3 loop spans 15 amino acids. CDR3 sequence (DNA): TGTGCCAGCAGCATTTGGGGACAGCGGGAGGAGACCCAGTACTTC. Its translation: CASSIWGQREETQYF.

CDR3 coding DNA: TGTGCCACCAGCAGAGGACTAGGGCTCACCGGGGAGCTGTTTTTT. Protein: CATSRGLGLTGELFF. The chain links TRBV15 to TRBJ2-2, with D perhaps matching TRBD2 (6 bases). Germline V gene data show CDR1 as LNHNV and CDR2 as YYDKDF (reference sequence). Trimming left V 1 base short and J 4 bases short, with 10 bases between. This CDR3 region has 15 residues.

This clone came up a few times. The chain's CDR3 is CASSLVGRDGEAFF. Here the CDR3 DNA reads TGTGCCAGCAGCTTAGTGGGCAGGGATGGAGAAGCTTTCTTT. The chain carries TRBV7-4 and TRBJ1-1; a possible D gene is TRBD1 (5 bases). Trimming removed 1 base from V and 8 bases from J, with 14 bases in between. The germline V gene encodes CDR1 SGHVT and CDR2 SQSDAQ. The CDR3 sequence is 14 residues long.

CDR3 sequence: CATSIRGIPTEAFF. The CDR3 coding sequence is TGTGCCACCAGCATTCGAGGCATCCCAACTGAAGCTTTCTTT. This chain connects TRBV15 to TRBJ1-1; no clear D. This CDR3 is 14 amino acids long. Deletions cut 4 bases from V and 5 bases from J, with 14 bases between. Germline CDR1 is LNHNV and CDR2 is YYDKDF (reference sequence).

V is TRBV6-5 and J is TRBJ1-5; weak D call: TRBD1 (5 bases). CDR3 size: 14 residues. Germline CDR1 MNHEY, CDR2 SVGAGI. V was shortened by 4 bases and J by 9 bases, with 16 bases between the two germline ends. The CDR3 DNA follows: TGTGCCAGCAGTTCCGGGACCGGCCTTTCGCCCCAGCATTTT. Residues: CASSSGTGLSPQHF.

This clone has just one count. This sequence joins TRBV10-3 and TRBJ1-2; 7 bases line up with TRBD1. Germline-derived CDR1 and CDR2 are ENHRY and SYGVKD. Trimming took 5 bases from V and 7 from J; bases not matched to a gene: 7. This CDR3 has 13 residues. CDR3 in amino acids: CAISRQGGGGYTF. The CDR3 DNA reads as TGTGCCATCAGTAGACAGGGAGGAGGTGGCTACACCTTC.

The chain recombines TRBV18 with TRBJ1-1, with 8 bases aligning to TRBD1. In germline, CDR1 is KGHSH, CDR2 LQKENI. Trimming at V came to 3 bases and at J to 1 base, leaving 1 base not matched to a gene. The CDR3 spans 14 residues. In DNA form, the CDR3 reads TGTGCCAGCTCACCGGGGACAGGGAACACTGAAGCTTTCTTT. It codes for CASSPGTGNTEAFF.

The chain combines TRBV7-9 with TRBJ2-5; TRBD1 might be the D (6 bases). The CDR3 consists of 13 residues. Trimming shortened V by 0 bases and J by 9 bases, and 11 bases separated the two germline ends. Germline V lookup: CDR1 SEHNR, CDR2 FQNEAQ (reference sequence). CDR3 region: CASSLAPKGAQYF. CDR3 DNA: TGTGCCAGCAGCTTAGCGCCGAAGGGGGCCCAGTACTTC.

This chain links TRBV5-1 with TRBJ2-7; 9 bases are a match to TRBD1. The CDR3 extends over 13 amino acids. Looked up from germline, CDR1 is SGHRS and CDR2 is YFSETQ. J was trimmed by 2 bases and V by 4 bases; bases with no gene match: 1. CDR3 DNA: TGCGCCAGCAGCCGGGACAGGGCCTACGAGCAGTACTTC. Translating it yields CASSRDRAYEQYF.

Of note for this clone: Other DNA sequences in this specimen translate into the identical CDR3. The chain joins TRBV6-1 to TRBJ1-2; perhaps TRBD1 as D (5 bases). This CDR3 spans 11 amino acids. Trimming took off 2 bases at V and 8 bases at J, with 6 bases between the two ends. Germline V gene sequence: CDR1 MNHNS, CDR2 SASEGT. The CDR3 loop is CASSERGGYTF. CDR3 nucleotides: TGTGCCAGCAGTGAAAGGGGCGGCTACACCTTC.

The chain has TRBV9 and TRBJ2-3; 10 bases map to TRBD1. The CDR3 is made up of 16 amino acids. Unmatched junction bases numbered 4, after V lost 0 bases and J lost 3 bases. Germline-derived CDR1 and CDR2 are SGDLS and YYNGEE. CDR3 DNA sequence: TGTGCCAGCAGCGTAGCGACAGGGGGCTGGACAGATACGCAGTATTTT. It yields the protein CASSVATGGWTDTQYF.

The chain employs TRBV6-7 and TRBJ2-1; 8 bases line up with TRBD2. TRBV6-7 is reported as an ORF; its role is uncertain. The ends lost 7 bases at V and 11 bases at J; junction bases unmatched: 10. This CDR3 spans 13 amino acids. CDR3: CASIWTSSRQQFF. The CDR3 coding sequence is TGTGCCAGCATTTGGACTAGCTCGCGTCAGCAGTTCTTC.

The chain is built from TRBV9 and TRBJ2-7; D is tentatively TRBD1 or TRBD2 (5 bases each). The length of the CDR3 is 14 residues. V was pared by 3 bases and J by 7 bases, with 17 bases between. Germline values: CDR1 SGDLS, CDR2 YYNGEE. CDR3 loop: CASSAAPAAGEQYF. CDR3 in DNA: TGTGCCAGCAGCGCCGCCCCAGCGGCAGGGGAGCAGTACTTC.

This clone was seen a few times. This chain links TRBV9 with TRBJ1-1, with TRBD1 matching 7 bases. The V segment lost 3 bases and the J segment 0 bases; nucleotides outside the gene matches: 5. Germline CDR1 reads SGDLS; CDR2 reads YYNGEE. The CDR3 consists of 15 residues. This CDR3 is CASSAGQLMNTEAFF. Here the CDR3 DNA reads TGTGCCAGCAGCGCGGGACAGCTGATGAACACTGAAGCTTTCTTT.

This chain joins TRBV27 and TRBJ2-1; D may be TRBD1 or TRBD2 (7 bases each). The CDR3 has 13 amino acids. Germline V gene lookup returns CDR1 MNHEY and CDR2 SMNVEV (reference sequence). V was trimmed by 10 bases and J by 3 bases, leaving 13 bases between them. The chain's CDR3 is CATQGRGYNEQFF. DNA of the CDR3: TGTGCCACACAGGGGAGGGGCTACAATGAGCAGTTCTTC.

The V call is TRBV5-1, the J call TRBJ1-5; D is undetermined. Germline CDR1 reads SGHRS; CDR2 reads YFSETQ. This CDR3 contains 15 residues. V was trimmed by 0 bases and J by 0 bases, leaving 7 bases between them. The CDR3 region has the DNA TGCGCCAGCAGCTTGGACGGAAATAGCAATCAGCCCCAGCATTTT. Protein product: CASSLDGNSNQPQHF. Looking up the rest from reference TRBV5-1 and TRBJ1-5 gives the full variable domain: KAGVTQTPRYLIKTRGQQVTLSCSPISGHRSVSWYQQTPGQGLQFLFEYFSETQRNKGNFPGRFSGRQFSNSRSEMNVSTLELGDSALYLCASSLDGNSNQPQHFGDGTRLSIL.